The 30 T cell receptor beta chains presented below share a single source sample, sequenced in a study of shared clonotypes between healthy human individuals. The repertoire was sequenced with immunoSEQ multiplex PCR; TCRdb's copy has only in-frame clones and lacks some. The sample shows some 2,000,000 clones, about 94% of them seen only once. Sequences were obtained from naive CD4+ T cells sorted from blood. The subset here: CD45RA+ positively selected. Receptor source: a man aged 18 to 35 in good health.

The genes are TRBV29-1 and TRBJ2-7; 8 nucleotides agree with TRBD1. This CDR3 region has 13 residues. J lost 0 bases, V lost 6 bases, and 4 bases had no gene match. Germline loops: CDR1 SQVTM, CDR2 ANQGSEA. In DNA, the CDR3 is TGCAGCGTCCCAGGACAGGGCTCCTACGAGCAGTACTTC. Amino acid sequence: CSVPGQGSYEQYF.

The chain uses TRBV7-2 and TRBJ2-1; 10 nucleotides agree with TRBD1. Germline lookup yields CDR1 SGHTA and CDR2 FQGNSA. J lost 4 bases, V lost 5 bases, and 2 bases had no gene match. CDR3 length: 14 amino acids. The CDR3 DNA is TGTGCCAGCAGCAGGACAGGGGGGTACAATGAGCAGTTCTTC. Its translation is CASSRTGGYNEQFF.

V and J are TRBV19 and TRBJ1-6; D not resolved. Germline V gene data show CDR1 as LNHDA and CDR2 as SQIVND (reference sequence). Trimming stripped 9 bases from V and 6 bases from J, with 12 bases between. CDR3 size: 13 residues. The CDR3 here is CASRGGFNSPLHF. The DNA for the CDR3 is TGTGCCAGCCGCGGAGGGTTTAATTCACCCCTCCACTTT.

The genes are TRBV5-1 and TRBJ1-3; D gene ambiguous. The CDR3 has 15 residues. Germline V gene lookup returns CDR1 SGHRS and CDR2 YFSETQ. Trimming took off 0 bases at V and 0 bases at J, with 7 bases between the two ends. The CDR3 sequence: CASSLAGNSGNTIYF. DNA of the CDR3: TGCGCCAGCAGCTTGGCCGGGAACTCTGGAAACACCATATATTTT.

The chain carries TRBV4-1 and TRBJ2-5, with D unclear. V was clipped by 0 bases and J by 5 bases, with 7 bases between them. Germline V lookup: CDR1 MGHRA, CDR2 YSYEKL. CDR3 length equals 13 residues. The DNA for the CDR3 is TGCGCCAGCAGCCAAGAACAGAGGGAGACCCAGTACTTC. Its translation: CASSQEQRETQYF.

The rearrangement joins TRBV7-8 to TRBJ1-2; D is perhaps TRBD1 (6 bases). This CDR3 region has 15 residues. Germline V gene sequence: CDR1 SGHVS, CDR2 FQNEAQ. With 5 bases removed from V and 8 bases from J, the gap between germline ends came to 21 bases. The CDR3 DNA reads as TGTGCCAGCAGCCCAAAGATGGACAGCCCGCGGGGCTACACCTTC. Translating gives CASSPKMDSPRGYTF.

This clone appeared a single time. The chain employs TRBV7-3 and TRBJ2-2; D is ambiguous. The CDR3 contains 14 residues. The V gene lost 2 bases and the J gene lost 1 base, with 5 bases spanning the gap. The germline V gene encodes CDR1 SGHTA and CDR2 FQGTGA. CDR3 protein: CASSLRWNTGELFF. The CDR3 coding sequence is TGTGCCAGCAGCTTACGGTGGAACACCGGGGAGCTGTTTTTT.

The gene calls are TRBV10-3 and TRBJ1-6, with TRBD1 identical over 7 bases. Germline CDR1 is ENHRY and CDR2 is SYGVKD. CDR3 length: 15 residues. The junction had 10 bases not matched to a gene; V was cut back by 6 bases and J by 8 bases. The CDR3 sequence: CAIRRGGSIDSPLHF. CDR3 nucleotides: TGTGCCATCAGGCGAGGGGGCTCGATCGATTCACCCCTCCACTTT.

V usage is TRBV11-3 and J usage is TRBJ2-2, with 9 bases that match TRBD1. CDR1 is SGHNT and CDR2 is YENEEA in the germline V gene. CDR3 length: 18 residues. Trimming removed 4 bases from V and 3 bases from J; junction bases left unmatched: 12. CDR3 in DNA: TGTGCCAGCAGCTCCTCTACCCGAGACAGGGGGGACACCGGGGAGCTGTTTTTT. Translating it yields CASSSSTRDRGDTGELFF.

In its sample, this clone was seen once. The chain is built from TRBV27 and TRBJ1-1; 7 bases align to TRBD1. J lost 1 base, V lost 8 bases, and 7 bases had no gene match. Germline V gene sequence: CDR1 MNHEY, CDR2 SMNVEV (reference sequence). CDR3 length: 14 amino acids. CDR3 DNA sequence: TGTGCCAGCTTTGCGACAGGGACGAACACTGAAGCTTTCTTT. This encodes CASFATGTNTEAFF.

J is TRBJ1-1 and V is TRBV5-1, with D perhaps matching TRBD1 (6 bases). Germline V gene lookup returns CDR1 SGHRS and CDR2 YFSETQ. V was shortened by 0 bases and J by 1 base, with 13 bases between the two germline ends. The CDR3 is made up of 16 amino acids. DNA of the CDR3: TGCGCCAGCAGCTTGGACAGGGCGCAAACGAACACTGAAGCTTTCTTT. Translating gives CASSLDRAQTNTEAFF. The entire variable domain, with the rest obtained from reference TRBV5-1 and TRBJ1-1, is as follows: KAGVTQTPRYLIKTRGQQVTLSCSPISGHRSVSWYQQTPGQGLQFLFEYFSETQRNKGNFPGRFSGRQFSNSRSEMNVSTLELGDSALYLCASSLDRAQTNTEAFFGQGTRLTVV.

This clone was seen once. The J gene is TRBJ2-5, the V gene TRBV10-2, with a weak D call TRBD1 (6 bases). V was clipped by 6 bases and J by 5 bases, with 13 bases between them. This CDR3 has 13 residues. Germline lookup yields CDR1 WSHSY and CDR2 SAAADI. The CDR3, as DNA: TGCGCCAGCAGCCAGGGGAGTCTGGAGACCCAGTACTTC. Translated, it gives CASSQGSLETQYF.

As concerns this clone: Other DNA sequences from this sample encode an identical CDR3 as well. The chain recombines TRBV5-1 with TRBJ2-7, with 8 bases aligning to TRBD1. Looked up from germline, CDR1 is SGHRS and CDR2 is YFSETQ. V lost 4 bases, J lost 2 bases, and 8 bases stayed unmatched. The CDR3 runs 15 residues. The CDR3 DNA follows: TGCGCCAGCAGCCCCAGACAGGGGACCACCTACGAGCAGTACTTC. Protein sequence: CASSPRQGTTYEQYF.

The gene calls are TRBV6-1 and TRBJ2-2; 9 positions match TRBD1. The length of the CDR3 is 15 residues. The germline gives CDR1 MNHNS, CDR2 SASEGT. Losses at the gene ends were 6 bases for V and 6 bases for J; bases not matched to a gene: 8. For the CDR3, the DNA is TGTGCCAGCAGGCTGGGACAGGGCGTGGCCGGGGAGCTGTTTTTT. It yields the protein CASRLGQGVAGELFF.

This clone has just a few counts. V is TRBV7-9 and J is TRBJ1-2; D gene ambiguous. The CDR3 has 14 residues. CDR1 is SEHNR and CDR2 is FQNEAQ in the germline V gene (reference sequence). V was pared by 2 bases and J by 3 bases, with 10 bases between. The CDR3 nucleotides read TGTGCCAGCAGCTTAATAGCGGCGGACTATGGCTACACCTTC. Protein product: CASSLIAADYGYTF.

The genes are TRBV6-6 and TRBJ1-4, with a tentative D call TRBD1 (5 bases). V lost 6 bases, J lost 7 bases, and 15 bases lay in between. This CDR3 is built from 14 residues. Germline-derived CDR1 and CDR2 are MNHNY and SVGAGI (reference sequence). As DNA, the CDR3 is TGTGCCAGCAGACCCTCCCCAGGGCGTGAAAAACTGTTTTTT. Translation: CASRPSPGREKLFF.

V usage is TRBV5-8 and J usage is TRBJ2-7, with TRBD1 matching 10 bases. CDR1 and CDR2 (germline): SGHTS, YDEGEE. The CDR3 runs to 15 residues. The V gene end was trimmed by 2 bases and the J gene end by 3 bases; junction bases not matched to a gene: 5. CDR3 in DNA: TGTGCCAGCAGCTTCCGTCGGACAGGGGGCTACGAGCAGTACTTC. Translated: CASSFRRTGGYEQYF. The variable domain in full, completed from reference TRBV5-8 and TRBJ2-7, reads EAGVTQSPTHLIKTRGQQATLRCSPISGHTSVYWYQQALGLGLQFLLWYDEGEERNRGNFPPRFSGRQFPNYSSELNVNALELEDSALYLCASSFRRTGGYEQYFGPGTRLTVT.

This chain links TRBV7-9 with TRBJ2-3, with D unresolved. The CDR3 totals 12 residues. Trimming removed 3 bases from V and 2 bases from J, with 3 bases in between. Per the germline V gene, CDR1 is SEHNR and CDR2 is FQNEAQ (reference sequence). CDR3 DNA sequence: TGTGCCAGCAGCTTCTACACAGATACGCAGTATTTT. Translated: CASSFYTDTQYF.

CDR3 amino acids: CASSLDLGGRQPQHF. The CDR3 DNA follows: TGTGCCAGCAGCTTAGATTTGGGGGGGAGGCAGCCCCAGCATTTT. This chain joins TRBV11-2 and TRBJ1-5, with D possibly being TRBD1 (5 bases). V dropped 0 bases and J dropped 7 bases, with 13 bases sitting between them. This CDR3 has 15 residues. Germline V gene data show CDR1 as SGHAT and CDR2 as FQNNGV.

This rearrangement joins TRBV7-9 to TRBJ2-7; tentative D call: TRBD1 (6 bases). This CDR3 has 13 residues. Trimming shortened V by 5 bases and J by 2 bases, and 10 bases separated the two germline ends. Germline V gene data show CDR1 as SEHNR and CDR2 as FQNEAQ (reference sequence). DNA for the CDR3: TGTGCCAGCAGCCCAGGACAGACCTACGAGCAGTACTTC. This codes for CASSPGQTYEQYF.

DNA of the CDR3: TGCAGCGTTGAAGTCGGGGCGGTTGGCACTGAAGCTTTCTTT. Translation: CSVEVGAVGTEAFF. The chain combines TRBV29-1 with TRBJ1-1, with D possibly matching TRBD1 (5 bases). Per germline, CDR1 SQVTM and CDR2 ANQGSEA. V lost 1 base and J 4 bases, leaving 13 bases between the germline ends. CDR3 length: 14 residues.

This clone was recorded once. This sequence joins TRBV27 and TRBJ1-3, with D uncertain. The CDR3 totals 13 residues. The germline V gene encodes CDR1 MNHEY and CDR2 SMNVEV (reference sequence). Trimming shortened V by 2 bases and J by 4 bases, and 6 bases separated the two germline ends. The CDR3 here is CASSLVRGNTIYF. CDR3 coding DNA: TGTGCCAGCAGTTTAGTCAGAGGAAACACCATATATTTT.

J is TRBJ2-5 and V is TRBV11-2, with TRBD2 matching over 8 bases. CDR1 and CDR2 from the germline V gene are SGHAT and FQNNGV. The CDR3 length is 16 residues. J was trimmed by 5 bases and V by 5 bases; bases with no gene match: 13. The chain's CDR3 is CASSPAFSRGVETQYF. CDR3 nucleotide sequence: TGTGCCAGCAGCCCCGCCTTCTCGCGGGGGGTGGAGACCCAGTACTTC.

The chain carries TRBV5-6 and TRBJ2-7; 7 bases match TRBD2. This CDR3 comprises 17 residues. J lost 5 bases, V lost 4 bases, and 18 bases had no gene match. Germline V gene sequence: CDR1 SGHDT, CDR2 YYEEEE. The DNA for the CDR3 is TGTGCCAGCAGCCCTGGGGGGGGTACCTCCCGACCCCACGAGCAGTACTTC. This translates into CASSPGGGTSRPHEQYF.

CDR3 amino acids: CASSHLRDRIYEQYF. Here the CDR3 DNA reads TGTGCCAGCAGTCACCTTCGGGACAGAATTTACGAGCAGTACTTC. The rearrangement joins TRBV27 to TRBJ2-7; 7 bases align to TRBD1. J lost 4 bases, V lost 5 bases, and 11 bases had no gene match. The CDR3 consists of 15 residues. Germline lookup yields CDR1 MNHEY and CDR2 SMNVEV (reference sequence).

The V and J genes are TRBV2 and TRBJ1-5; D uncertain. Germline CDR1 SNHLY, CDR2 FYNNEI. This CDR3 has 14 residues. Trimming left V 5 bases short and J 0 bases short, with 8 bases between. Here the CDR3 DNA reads TGTGCCAGCAGTCCCTGGACTAGCAATCAGCCCCAGCATTTT. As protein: CASSPWTSNQPQHF.

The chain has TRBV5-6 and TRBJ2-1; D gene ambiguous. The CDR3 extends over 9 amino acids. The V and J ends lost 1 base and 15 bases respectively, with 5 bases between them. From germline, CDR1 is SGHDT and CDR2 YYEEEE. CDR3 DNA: TGTGCCAGCAGCTTGAGGCGGTTCTTC. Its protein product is CASSLRRFF.

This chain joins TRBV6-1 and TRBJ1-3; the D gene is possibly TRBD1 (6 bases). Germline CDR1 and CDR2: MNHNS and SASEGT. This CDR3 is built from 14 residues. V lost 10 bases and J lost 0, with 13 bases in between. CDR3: CATMTGFSGNTIYF. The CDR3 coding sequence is TGTGCCACAATGACAGGTTTCTCTGGAAACACCATATATTTT.

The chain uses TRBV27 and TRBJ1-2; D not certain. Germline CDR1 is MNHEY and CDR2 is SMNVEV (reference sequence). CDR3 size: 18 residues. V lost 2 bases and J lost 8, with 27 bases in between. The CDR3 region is CASSLLRPLQLRTMGYTF. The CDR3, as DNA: TGTGCCAGCAGTTTACTCCGACCCCTACAGCTCCGTACTATGGGCTACACCTTC.

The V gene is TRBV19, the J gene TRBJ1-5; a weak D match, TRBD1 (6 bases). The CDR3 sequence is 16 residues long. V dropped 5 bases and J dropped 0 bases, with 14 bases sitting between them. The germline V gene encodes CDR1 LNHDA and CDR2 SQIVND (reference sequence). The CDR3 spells CASSARTASSNQPQHF. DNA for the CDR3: TGTGCCAGTAGTGCGCGGACAGCCAGTAGCAATCAGCCCCAGCATTTT.